The rows below give T cell receptor beta chains drawn from one sample of a study of blood T cell repertoires in COVID-19. Using immunoSEQ multiplex PCR, the repertoire was profiled, and TCRdb retains in-frame clones only, with some absent. This table has approximately 210,000 clones, less than 90% appearing once. Sequencing was carried out using peripheral blood. These receptors were obtained from a human donor in a cohort sampled during active COVID-19. Both conserved end residues are part of each CDR3. The D gene is left open where the match is weak. Clone sizes are given selectively: once, few, many, or a class where the clone is expanded.

NA,TRBJ1-5,NA,TRBV12-3/TRBV12-4,TGTGCCAGCAGTCTGGGCAGCAATCAGCCCCAGCATTTT,CASSLGSNQPQHF
NA,TRBJ2-3,TRBD1,TRBV7-2,TGTGCCAGCAGCTCATACCCGACAGGGGCAAGCACAGATACGCAGTATTTT,CASSSYPTGASTDTQYF
NA,TRBJ2-5,NA,TRBV29-1,TGCAGCGTTGAGCAAGGGGAAGAGACCCAGTACTTC,CSVEQGEETQYF
NA,TRBJ2-4,TRBD2,TRBV30,TGTGCCTGGAGTGTACGGGGGGTGGACATTCAGTACTTC,CAWSVRGVDIQYF
NA,TRBJ1-6,NA,TRBV5-1,TGCGCCAGCAGCTTGAGGGGCGCCGCCTATAATTCACCCCTCCACTTT,CASSLRGAAYNSPLHF
NA,TRBJ2-5,TRBD2,TRBV18,TGTGCCAGCTCACTCGGAGCGGGGGAGGCCCAGTACTTC,CASSLGAGEAQYF
NA,TRBJ2-2,TRBD2,TRBV9,TGTGCCAGCAGCGGAATAGCGGGGGAGGTGAACACCGGGGAGCTGTTTTTT,CASSGIAGEVNTGELFF
NA,TRBJ1-1,TRBD1,TRBV5-1,TGCGCCAGCAGCTTGTCCGCAGGGGGGAACACTGAAGCTTTCTTT,CASSLSAGGNTEAFF
NA,TRBJ1-2,NA,TRBV18,TGTGCCAGCTCACCCCCAGGGAACTCTAACTATGGCTACACCTTC,CASSPPGNSNYGYTF
NA,TRBJ2-1,NA,TRBV18,TGTGCCAGCTCGCAGTTTCAGGGTAGCTCCTACAATGAGCAGTTCTTC,CASSQFQGSSYNEQFF
NA,TRBJ2-5,NA,TRBV7-9,TGTGCCAGCAGCTTAGGGGCGGTGGCTCTTCCAGGGGAGACCCAGTACTTC,CASSLGAVALPGETQYF
NA,TRBJ2-1,TRBD2,TRBV12-3/TRBV12-4,TGTGCCAGCAGTAAGCGGGGGGCAGGCGAGCAGTTCTTC,CASSKRGAGEQFF
NA,TRBJ1-5,NA,TRBV28,TGTGCCGGCTTTACGCGCAATCAGCCCCAGCATTTT,CAGFTRNQPQHF
NA,TRBJ1-1,NA,TRBV23-1,TGCGCCGGACAGGAAGCTTTCTTT,CAGQEAFF
NA,TRBJ1-6,NA,TRBV29-1,TGCAGCGTCGCCGAGACATCGATAGGTTCACCCCTCCACTTT,CSVAETSIGSPLHF
NA,TRBJ2-5,NA,TRBV18,TGTGCCAGCTCACCCCTCCGCGACTCAGAGACCCAGTACTTC,CASSPLRDSETQYF
NA,TRBJ1-5,NA,TRBV4-1,TGCGCCAGCAGCCACCCCGACAGACCCAATCAGCCCCAGCATTTT,CASSHPDRPNQPQHF
few,TRBJ1-6,TRBD1,TRBV19,TGTGCCAGTACAAACCAGGGGGCACCTAAGAATTCACCCCTCCACTTT,CASTNQGAPKNSPLHF
once,TRBJ2-5,NA,TRBV5-5,TGTGCCAGCAGCCCGGGACTGCTGCAAGAGACCCAGTACTTC,CASSPGLLQETQYF
NA,TRBJ2-7,TRBD1,TRBV29-1,TGCAGCGTAAGGCGGACAGGGGGCGAGCAGTACTTC,CSVRRTGGEQYF
NA,TRBJ2-7,NA,TRBV4-2,TGTGCCAGCAGCCAAGATCGAGGGCTCGAGCAGTACTTC,CASSQDRGLEQYF
NA,TRBJ2-5,NA,TRBV7-2,TGTGCCAGCAGCTTCAACAGCCAAGAGACCCAGTACTTC,CASSFNSQETQYF
NA,TRBJ1-5,TRBD1,TRBV28,TGTGCCAGCAGTTCGACAGGGACCCAATATCAGCCCCAGCATTTT,CASSSTGTQYQPQHF
NA,TRBJ2-2,NA,TRBV5-1,TGCGCCAGCACCGGGGCAGGGGCTCCGAACACCGGGGAGCTGTTTTTT,CASTGAGAPNTGELFF
once,TRBJ2-2,TRBD1,TRBV5-1,TGCGCCAGCAGCTCCCCCGTAAACAGGGGGCTCGGCGGGGAGCTGTTTTTT,CASSSPVNRGLGGELFF
once,TRBJ1-2,NA,TRBV7-2,TGTGCCAGCAGCTTAAACAGGGAAGGTGGCTACACCTTC,CASSLNREGGYTF
NA,TRBJ1-6,NA,TRBV6-4,TGTGCCAGCGCTTCAACGGACAGCGTGAATTCACCCCTCCACTTT,CASASTDSVNSPLHF
once,TRBJ2-3,NA,TRBV2,TGTGCCAGCAGTCGAGACTCCACAGATACGCAGTATTTT,CASSRDSTDTQYF
NA,TRBJ1-1,NA,TRBV6-5,TGTGCCAGCAGTTACTCTGCGCTCATGAACACTGAAGCTTTCTTT,CASSYSALMNTEAFF
NA,TRBJ1-1,NA,TRBV6-5,TGTGCCAGCAGTTACACCCAGGGGTGGAAGAACACTGAAGCTTTCTTT,CASSYTQGWKNTEAFF
NA,TRBJ1-2,NA,TRBV28,TGTGCCAGCAGTTTAGGGCACAGTAACTATGGCTACACCTTC,CASSLGHSNYGYTF
NA,TRBJ1-2,NA,TRBV6-6,TGTGCCAGCAGTCTACAGGCCCAGAGGGGCTACACCTTC,CASSLQAQRGYTF
NA,TRBJ2-3,TRBD2,TRBV19,TGTGCCAGTAGCCCGGGAGCAACTAGCGGGAAATATAGCACAGATACGCAGTATTTT,CASSPGATSGKYSTDTQYF
NA,TRBJ1-2,TRBD1,TRBV10-2,TGCGCCAGCACTCGCGGGACAGGGGAATCTTATAACTATGGCTACACCTTC,CASTRGTGESYNYGYTF
NA,TRBJ1-5,TRBD1,TRBV19,TGTGCCAGTAGAAGGACAGGGAGCAATAGCAATCAGCCCCAGCATTTT,CASRRTGSNSNQPQHF
NA,TRBJ2-7,TRBD1,TRBV28,TGTGCCAGCAGTCCGACGGACAGGCCCCCGTACGAGCAGTACTTC,CASSPTDRPPYEQYF
NA,TRBJ1-6,NA,TRBV5-6,TGTGCCAGCAGCTTGCGAGCAGGCCATTCACCCCTCCACTTT,CASSLRAGHSPLHF
NA,TRBJ1-5,NA,TRBV7-9,TGTGCCAGCAGCTACGGGTCCCTTGGCGATCAGCCCCAGCATTTT,CASSYGSLGDQPQHF
NA,TRBJ2-3,NA,TRBV7-6,TGTGCCAGCAGCCTCTCCGGTACGCAGTATTTT,CASSLSGTQYF
NA,TRBJ2-7,TRBD1,TRBV4-1,TGCGCCAGCAGTCGTATACCGGGACAGGGGGAGTACGAGCAGTACTTC,CASSRIPGQGEYEQYF
NA,TRBJ1-5,NA,TRBV18,TGTGCCAGCTCACCGGTAGGGGTCTCCAATCAGCCCCAGCATTTT,CASSPVGVSNQPQHF
NA,TRBJ2-2,TRBD1,TRBV18,TGTGCCAGCTCACAGGGGGCCCCGGCTCTCGGGGAGCTGTTTTTT,CASSQGAPALGELFF
NA,TRBJ2-1,NA,TRBV12-3/TRBV12-4,TGTGCCAGCAGTCTCCTATACGAGCAGTTCTTC,CASSLLYEQFF
NA,TRBJ2-2,NA,TRBV9,TGTGCCAGCAGCGTAAATACGAACACCGGGGAGCTGTTTTTT,CASSVNTNTGELFF
NA,TRBJ2-7,NA,TRBV6-5,TGTGCCAGCAGTTACTCGAACAGGGTTGGAGAGGGGCAGTACTTC,CASSYSNRVGEGQYF
NA,TRBJ2-7,TRBD2,TRBV7-8,TGTGCCAGCAGCTTAGGGGAGGGTGGGGCGCAGTACTTC,CASSLGEGGAQYF
NA,TRBJ1-2,TRBD1,TRBV29-1,TGCAGCGTTTTTGACAGGGGAAACTATGGCTACACCTTC,CSVFDRGNYGYTF
NA,TRBJ2-2,NA,TRBV5-1,TGCGCCAGCAGCTTGGTTGGCACCCCGGGGGCGAACACCGGGGAGCTGTTTTTT,CASSLVGTPGANTGELFF
NA,TRBJ2-7,NA,TRBV28,TGTGCCAGCAGGGCTACTAGACTAGGAGTACCCTACGAGCAGTACTTC,CASRATRLGVPYEQYF
once,TRBJ2-3,TRBD1,TRBV3-1/TRBV3-2,TGTGCCAGCAGCCAGGGACAGGGGTTGCGGGGGGATACGCAGTATTTT,CASSQGQGLRGDTQYF
NA,TRBJ1-4,TRBD1,TRBV15,TGTGCCACCACCCGGGACAGACATAATGAAAAACTGTTTTTT,CATTRDRHNEKLFF
NA,TRBJ1-6,NA,TRBV25-1,TGTGCCAGCAGTCCCCCCGCAGGGACTAGTTCACCCCTCCACTTT,CASSPPAGTSSPLHF
NA,TRBJ1-4,NA,TRBV19,TGTGCCAGTACGAGGGGGTTGACCAGGGATGAAAAACTGTTTTTT,CASTRGLTRDEKLFF